These 23 T cell receptor beta chains share one sample of origin, sequenced in a study of T cell repertoires in cytomegalovirus infection. TCRdb re-analysed the reads in MiXCR, keeping a single row per CDR3 protein. The profile shows roughly 90,000 distinct CDR3 sequences, about 29% of them singletons. For these TCRs, the target antigens are not known. The source was CD8+ T cells from cultured PBMCs, collected from culture after CMV antigen stimulation. Every receptor here comes from a human donor in good health (CMV status not recorded). Some clones in this sample may be carry-over from other donors' samples.

This clonotype was picked up a small number of times. The chain employs TRBV2 and TRBJ1-4; 9 bases map to TRBD1. CDR1 and CDR2 from the germline V gene are SNHLY and FYNNEI. Trimming took 1 base from V and 0 from J; bases not matched to a gene: 9. This CDR3 comprises 19 residues. CDR3 DNA: TGTGCCAGCAGTGAAGAAGGGGACAGGGCAATTGCAACTAATGAAAAACTGTTTTTT. Its translation is CASSEEGDRAIATNEKLFF.

A few counts support this clonotype. The chain has TRBV28 and TRBJ1-1; tentative D call: TRBD1 (5 bases). V was cut by 2 bases and J by 11 bases, with 12 bases left in between. The CDR3 totals 12 residues. Germline V CDR1 and CDR2: MDHEN, SYDVKM. As DNA, the CDR3 is TGTGCCAGCAGTTTACCAGAGGGGAGGGCTTTCTTT. Protein product: CASSLPEGRAFF.

In its sample, this clonotype was seen a few times. The chain is built from TRBV19 and TRBJ2-1; D is perhaps TRBD2 (5 bases). Trimming removed 8 bases from V and 7 bases from J, with 12 bases in between. Germline assignment: CDR1 LNHDA and CDR2 SQIVND (reference sequence). The CDR3 contains 12 residues. This CDR3 is CASSPSGNEQFF. As DNA, the CDR3 is TGTGCCAGTTCCCCGAGCGGTAATGAGCAGTTCTTC.

The genes are TRBV4-1 and TRBJ2-1; 7 nucleotides agree with TRBD1. Germline V gives CDR1 MGHRA, CDR2 YSYEKL. The CDR3 contains 15 residues. V was pared by 4 bases and J by 4 bases, with 7 bases of the junction left unmatched. CDR3 sequence (DNA): TGCGCCAGCAGCCTGTTCCGGGACAGATACAATGAGCAGTTCTTC. Amino acid sequence: CASSLFRDRYNEQFF.

This clonotype was seen only a few times. The V gene is TRBV9, the J gene TRBJ1-4; D perhaps matches TRBD1 (5 bases). The CDR3 extends over 15 amino acids. The V gene's germline CDR1 is SGDLS and CDR2 YYNGEE. Deletions cut 4 bases from V and 0 bases from J, with 10 bases between. The CDR3 loop is CASSPDSATNEKLFF. The CDR3 DNA reads as TGTGCCAGCAGCCCCGACAGTGCAACTAATGAAAAACTGTTTTTT.

This clonotype was seen only a few times. The rearrangement links TRBV7-3 to TRBJ2-1; the match to TRBD1 covers 11 bases. This CDR3 region has 15 residues. Germline CDR1 reads SGHTA; CDR2 reads FQGTGA. Losses at the gene ends were 5 bases for V and 13 bases for J; bases not matched to a gene: 13. CDR3 coding DNA: TGTGCCAGCAGCCCACTAATAGGACAGGGGGCTGTTCAGTTCTTC. It codes for CASSPLIGQGAVQFF.

This clonotype was detected ten times or more. The chain employs TRBV29-1 and TRBJ1-1; D call uncertain. CDR1 is SQVTM, CDR2 ANQGSEA, per germline. CDR3 length equals 12 residues. The germline V and J ends were trimmed by 4 bases and 4 bases, with 10 bases remaining between them. The CDR3 bases are TGCAGCGTTGGAGGGCCCGTCACTGAAGCTTTCTTT. Its protein product is CSVGGPVTEAFF. The whole variable domain, remainder taken from reference TRBV29-1 and TRBJ1-1, is SAVISQKPSRDICQRGTSLTIQCQVDSQVTMMFWYRQQPGQSLTLIATANQGSEATYESGFVIDKFPISRPNLTFSTLTVSNMSPEDSSIYLCSVGGPVTEAFFGQGTRLTVV.

This clonotype was detected a few times. This chain links TRBV12-3 or TRBV12-4 with TRBJ2-7; D might be TRBD1 (6 bases). The CDR3 extends over 16 amino acids. The V end was cut by 0 bases, the J end by 2 bases, with 14 bases between. In nucleotides, the CDR3 is TGTGCCAGCAGTTTAGCGGAATACAGGGTCCCCTACGAGCAGTACTTC. Translated: CASSLAEYRVPYEQYF.

The chain uses TRBV2 and TRBJ2-1; TRBD1 is a possible D gene (7 bases). Trimming removed 6 bases from V and 8 bases from J, with 17 bases in between. Germline-derived CDR1 and CDR2 are SNHLY and FYNNEI. The CDR3 totals 14 residues. The CDR3 nucleotides read TGTGCCAGCAGCGGCCCGGAGGGGGCGTATGAGCAGTTCTTC. The encoded protein is CASSGPEGAYEQFF.

This clonotype has at least ten counts. J is TRBJ2-1 and V is TRBV6-5, with TRBD1 matching 8 bases. This CDR3 region has 15 residues. With V trimmed by 4 bases and J by 0 bases, 2 bases remained unmatched. From germline, CDR1 is MNHEY and CDR2 SVGAGI. The CDR3 region has the DNA TGTGCCAGCAGTTTACAGGGGGACTCCTACAATGAGCAGTTCTTC. As protein: CASSLQGDSYNEQFF.

This clonotype appeared a few times. The chain joins TRBV25-1 to TRBJ1-2, with 7 bases identical to TRBD1. Trimming cost V 6 bases and J 3 bases; bases outside gene matches: 4. This CDR3 has 13 residues. Per germline, CDR1 MGHDK and CDR2 SYGVNS. CDR3 coding DNA: TGTGCCAGCAGAGGACAGGTCTACTATGGCTACACCTTC. Translating it yields CASRGQVYYGYTF.

This sequence joins TRBV27 and TRBJ1-2; the match to TRBD1 covers 8 bases. Germline V gene sequence: CDR1 MNHEY, CDR2 SMNVEV (reference sequence). V trimming: 1 base; J trimming: 4 bases; junction bases outside the gene matches: 11. The CDR3 has 17 residues. The CDR3 DNA follows: TGTGCCAGCAGTTTATATGGTAACACAGGGGGTGCCTATGGCTACACCTTC. Protein sequence: CASSLYGNTGGAYGYTF.

The rearrangement joins TRBV19 to TRBJ2-1; 9 bases are shared with TRBD2. V lost 0 bases to trimming and J lost 3 bases; unmatched junction nucleotides: 6. The CDR3 has 17 residues. From germline, CDR1 is LNHDA and CDR2 SQIVND (reference sequence). The CDR3: CASSIDGPSGDYNEQFF. The CDR3 DNA follows: TGTGCCAGTAGTATAGATGGGCCTAGCGGGGACTACAATGAGCAGTTCTTC.

This clonotype was seen a handful of times. This chain's CDR3 is CSARDIRGIGDTEAFF. The CDR3 coding sequence is TGCAGTGCTAGAGATATAAGGGGGATCGGGGACACTGAAGCTTTCTTT. V usage is TRBV20-1 and J usage is TRBJ1-1; a possible D gene is TRBD1 (6 bases). The germline V gene has CDR1 DFQATT and CDR2 SNEGSKA (reference sequence). The CDR3 runs to 16 residues. Trimming left V 0 bases short and J 3 bases short, with 17 bases between.

This clonotype was found many times. The rearrangement uses TRBV7-9 and TRBJ2-7; the D gene is possibly TRBD2 (5 bases). The CDR3 contains 14 residues. V was cut by 1 base and J by 2 bases, with 9 bases left in between. Germline V gene sequence: CDR1 SEHNR, CDR2 FQNEAQ (reference sequence). In DNA, the CDR3 is TGTGCCAGCAGCTTAGGAGGGTTGACCTACGAGCAGTACTTC. Amino acid sequence: CASSLGGLTYEQYF.

This clonotype was observed many times. The chain uses TRBV2 and TRBJ2-7; TRBD2 is a possible D gene (6 bases). This CDR3 has 16 amino acids. V gave up 3 bases and J gave up 2 bases, with 17 bases separating them. Germline CDR1 is SNHLY and CDR2 is FYNNEI. CDR3 loop: CASSDPRGAGTYEQYF. Here the CDR3 DNA reads TGTGCCAGCAGTGACCCCCGAGGAGCGGGTACCTACGAGCAGTACTTC.

This clonotype has only a few counts. V gene TRBV7-9 combines with J gene TRBJ1-1; D unclear. Trimming removed 5 bases from V and 0 bases from J, with 13 bases in between. Germline-derived CDR1 and CDR2 are SEHNR and FQNEAQ (reference sequence). CDR3 length: 15 residues. The DNA for the CDR3 is TGTGCCAGCAGCGGTACGCTACACATGAACACTGAAGCTTTCTTT. Its translation is CASSGTLHMNTEAFF.

This chain connects TRBV12-5 to TRBJ2-7; possibly TRBD2 for D (6 bases). The germline V and J ends were trimmed by 3 bases and 1 base, with 19 bases remaining between them. CDR3 length equals 17 residues. Germline CDR1 LGHNT, CDR2 FRNRAP. CDR3 amino acids: CASGFHLEASASYEQYF. The DNA for the CDR3 is TGTGCTAGTGGTTTTCATCTGGAAGCTAGCGCATCCTACGAGCAGTACTTC. The variable domain in full, completed from reference TRBV12-5 and TRBJ2-7, reads DARVTQTPRHKVTEMGQEVTMRCQPILGHNTVFWYRQTMMQGLELLAYFRNRAPLDDSGMPKDRFSAEMPDATLATLKIQPSEPRDSAVYFCASGFHLEASASYEQYFGPGTRLTVT.

The chain links TRBV6-4 to TRBJ2-1; no clear D. Trimming cost V 5 bases and J 3 bases, with 8 bases left between them. Germline assignment: CDR1 MRHNA and CDR2 SNTAGT. The CDR3 extends over 13 amino acids. CDR3 nucleotide sequence: TGTGCCAGCAGTCCGTCTGACTACAATGAGCAGTTCTTC. Protein: CASSPSDYNEQFF.

This clonotype has only a few counts. The chain is built from TRBV27 and TRBJ2-1; D ambiguous. Trimming cost V 11 bases and J 5 bases, with 16 bases left between them. CDR3 length: 13 residues. CDR1 is MNHEY, CDR2 SMNVEV, per germline (reference sequence). CDR3 amino acids: CAARAVRNNEQFF. The CDR3 DNA is TGTGCCGCCCGGGCAGTACGGAACAATGAGCAGTTCTTC.

The chain recombines TRBV6-1 with TRBJ2-7; 7 positions match TRBD1. CDR3 length: 14 residues. The V and J ends lost 8 bases and 2 bases, in that order; junction bases with no gene match: 9. Germline V lookup: CDR1 MNHNS, CDR2 SASEGT. The CDR3, as DNA: TGTGCCAGCGGTTCGGGACAGTTAACCTACGAGCAGTACTTC. It specifies CASGSGQLTYEQYF.

V gene TRBV2 combines with J gene TRBJ2-3; D ambiguous. CDR1 SNHLY and CDR2 FYNNEI come from the germline V gene. The CDR3 is 16 residues long. V was pared by 10 bases and J by 1 base, with 21 bases between. CDR3 region: CANPAALVYGTDTQYF. Here the CDR3 DNA reads TGTGCCAATCCGGCGGCCCTAGTATACGGCACAGATACGCAGTATTTT.

This clonotype rates as medium-sized (0.01 to 0.1%). The V and J genes are TRBV7-2 and TRBJ1-4, with TRBD1 as a possible D gene (6 bases). Trimming left V 6 bases short and J 4 bases short, with 15 bases between. The V gene's germline CDR1 is SGHTA and CDR2 FQGNSA. The CDR3 totals 15 residues. CDR3 residues: CASRGVGGFNEKLFF. The CDR3 coding sequence is TGTGCCAGCAGGGGGGTGGGGGGCTTTAATGAAAAACTGTTTTTT.